This T cell receptor (beta chain) was identified during a study of blood T cell repertoires in COVID-19. Measured with immunoSEQ multiplex PCR; TCRdb has only the in-frame clones, and not every one. The data contain 200,000 to 300,000 clones, just under 85% of them singletons. Specimen: peripheral blood. The sequence came from a woman of 80 years or more with acute or convalescent COVID-19.

The CDR3 here is CASSESRGPEKLFF. Here the CDR3 DNA reads TGTGCCAGCTCAGAATCTAGGGGCCCTGAAAAACTGTTTTTT. The chain uses TRBV18 and TRBJ1-4; D is possibly TRBD1 (5 bases). V lost 5 bases, J lost 7 bases, and 14 bases lay in between. The CDR3 consists of 14 residues. Germline V gene sequence: CDR1 KGHSH, CDR2 LQKENI.